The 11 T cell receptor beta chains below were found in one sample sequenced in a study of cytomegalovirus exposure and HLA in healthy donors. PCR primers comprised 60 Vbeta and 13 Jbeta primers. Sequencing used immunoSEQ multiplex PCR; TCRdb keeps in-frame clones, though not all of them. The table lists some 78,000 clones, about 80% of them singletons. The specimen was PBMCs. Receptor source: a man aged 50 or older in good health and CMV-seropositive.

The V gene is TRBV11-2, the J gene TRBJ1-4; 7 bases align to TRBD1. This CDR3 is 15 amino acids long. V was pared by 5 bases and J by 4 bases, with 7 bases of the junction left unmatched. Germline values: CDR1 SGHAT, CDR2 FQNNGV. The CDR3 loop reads CASSLGDSGNEKLFF. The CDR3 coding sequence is TGTGCCAGCAGCCTCGGGGACAGCGGTAATGAAAAACTGTTTTTT.

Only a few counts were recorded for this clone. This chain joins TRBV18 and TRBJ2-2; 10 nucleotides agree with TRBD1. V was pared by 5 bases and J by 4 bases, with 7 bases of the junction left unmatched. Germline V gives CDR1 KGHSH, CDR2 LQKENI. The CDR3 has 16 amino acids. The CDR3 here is CASSARQGAFTGELFF. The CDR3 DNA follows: TGTGCCAGCTCAGCTCGACAGGGGGCTTTCACCGGGGAGCTGTTTTTT.

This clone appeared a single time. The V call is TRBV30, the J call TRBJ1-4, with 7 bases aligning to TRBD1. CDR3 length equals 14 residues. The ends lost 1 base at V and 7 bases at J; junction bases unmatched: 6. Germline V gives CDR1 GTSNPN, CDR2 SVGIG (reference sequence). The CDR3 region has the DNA TGTGCCTGGAGTGGGAAGGGGGCGGGTGAAAAACTGTTTTTT. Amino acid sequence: CAWSGKGAGEKLFF.

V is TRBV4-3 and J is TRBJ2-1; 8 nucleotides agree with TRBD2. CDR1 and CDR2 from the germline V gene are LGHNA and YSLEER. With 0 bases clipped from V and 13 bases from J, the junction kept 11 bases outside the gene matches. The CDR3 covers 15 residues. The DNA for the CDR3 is TGCGCCAGCAGCCAAGAGATTACGGGGACTAGAAGACAGTTCTTC. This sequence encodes CASSQEITGTRRQFF.

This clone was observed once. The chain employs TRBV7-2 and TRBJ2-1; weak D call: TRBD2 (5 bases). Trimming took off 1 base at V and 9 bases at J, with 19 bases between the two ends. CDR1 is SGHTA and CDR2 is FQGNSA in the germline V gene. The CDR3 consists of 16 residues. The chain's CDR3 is CASSLDISGISGEQFF. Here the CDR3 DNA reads TGTGCCAGCAGCTTAGACATTTCGGGCATAAGCGGTGAGCAGTTCTTC.

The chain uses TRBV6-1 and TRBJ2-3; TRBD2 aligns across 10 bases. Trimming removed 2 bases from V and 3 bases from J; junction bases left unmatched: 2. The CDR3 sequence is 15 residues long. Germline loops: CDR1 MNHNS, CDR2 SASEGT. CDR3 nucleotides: TGTGCCAGCAGTGAACTAGCGGGAGCAACAGATACGCAGTATTTT. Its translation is CASSELAGATDTQYF.

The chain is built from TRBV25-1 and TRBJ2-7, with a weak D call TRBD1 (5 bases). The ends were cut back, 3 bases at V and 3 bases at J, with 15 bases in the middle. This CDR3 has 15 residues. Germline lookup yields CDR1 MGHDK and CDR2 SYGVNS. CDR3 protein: CASSDPSRANYEQYF. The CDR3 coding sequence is TGTGCCAGCAGTGATCCCAGCAGGGCGAACTACGAGCAGTACTTC.

In DNA form, the CDR3 reads TGTGCCAGCTCACCATTCCCAGGGGAAAATGAAAAACTGTTTTTT. It encodes CASSPFPGENEKLFF. The V gene is TRBV18, the J gene TRBJ1-4, with D maybe TRBD1 (6 bases). V lost 2 bases, J lost 5 bases, and 12 bases lay in between. This CDR3 region has 15 residues. Germline V gene data show CDR1 as KGHSH and CDR2 as LQKENI.

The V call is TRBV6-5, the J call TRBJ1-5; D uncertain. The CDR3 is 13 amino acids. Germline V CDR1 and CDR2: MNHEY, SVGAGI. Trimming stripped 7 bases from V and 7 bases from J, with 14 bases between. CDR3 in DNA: TGTGCCAGCACAAACGTAATCACACAGCCCCAGCATTTT. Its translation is CASTNVITQPQHF.

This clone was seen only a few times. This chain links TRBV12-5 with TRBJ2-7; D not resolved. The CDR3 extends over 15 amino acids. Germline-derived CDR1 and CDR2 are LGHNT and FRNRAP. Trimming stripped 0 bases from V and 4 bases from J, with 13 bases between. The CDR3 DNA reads TGTGCTAGTGGTTTGGTGATCTCTGGGCGATACGAGCAGTACTTC. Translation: CASGLVISGRYEQYF.

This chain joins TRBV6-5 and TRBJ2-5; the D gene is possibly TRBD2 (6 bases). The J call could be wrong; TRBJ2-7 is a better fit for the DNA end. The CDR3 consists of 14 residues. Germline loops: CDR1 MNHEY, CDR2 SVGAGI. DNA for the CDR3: TGTGCCAGCAGTTACTCTCGGGGGTTGGGCGAGCAGTACTTC. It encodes CASSYSRGLGEQYF.